This T cell receptor beta chain emerged from a study of Ad26.COV2.S vaccination and SARS-CoV-2 variants. The study's findings and limits: Spike-specific responses of CD8+ and CD4+ T cells were reported to display substantial breadth after vaccination. Spike-specific TCR breadth ran higher among vaccine recipients than placebo recipients. Vaccine and placebo groups showed comparable non-spike TCR breadth.

There are 16 residues in the CDR3. Trimming left V 4 bases short and J 0 bases short, with 16 bases between. The V gene's germline CDR1 is SGDLS and CDR2 YYNGEE. About this clone: The antigen is undetermined.

Clones were read by immunoSEQ multiplex PCR, and TCRdb kept only the in-frame ones, dropping some. The sample has 350,000 to 450,000 clones; under 95% are singletons. The chain links TRBV9 to TRBJ1-2; D remains unclear. The receptor was derived from a human donor who had recovered from COVID-19. The sequenced sample was peripheral blood, obtained after recovery from COVID-19. The CDR3 loop is CASSLKPSSTNYGYTF. The CDR3 region has the DNA TGTGCCAGCAGCCTTAAGCCTTCTTCTACTAACTATGGCTACACCTTC. The variable domain in full, completed from reference TRBV9 and TRBJ1-2, reads DSGVTQTPKHLITATGQRVTLRCSPRSGDLSVYWYQQSLDQGLQFLIQYYNGEERAKGNILERFSAQQFPDLHSELNLSSLELGDSALYFCASSLKPSSTNYGYTFGSGTRLTVV.